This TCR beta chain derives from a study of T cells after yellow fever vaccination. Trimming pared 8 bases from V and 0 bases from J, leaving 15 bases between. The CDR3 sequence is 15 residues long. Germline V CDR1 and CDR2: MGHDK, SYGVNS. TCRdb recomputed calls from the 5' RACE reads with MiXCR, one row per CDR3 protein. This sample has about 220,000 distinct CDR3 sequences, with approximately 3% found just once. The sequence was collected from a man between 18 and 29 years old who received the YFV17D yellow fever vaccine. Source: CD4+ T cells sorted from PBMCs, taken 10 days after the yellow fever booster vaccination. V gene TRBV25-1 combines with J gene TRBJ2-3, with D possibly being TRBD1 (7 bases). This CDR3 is CASAVQGTSTDTQYF. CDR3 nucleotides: TGTGCCAGCGCTGTACAGGGGACTAGCACAGATACGCAGTATTTT.